Shown below are 2 T cell receptor beta chains from a single sample sequenced in a study of graft-versus-host responses after intestinal transplantation. The antigens for these receptors are not known. This table comes from immunoSEQ multiplex PCR, and its TCRdb copy is limited to in-frame clones, with some not included. The table shows 80,000 to 90,000 clones, with almost 90% occurring only once. The material sequenced was unstimulated CD4+ T cells sorted from spleen or lymph node cells, taken before intestinal transplant. Receptor source: a human donor who received an intestinal transplant.

The V call is TRBV10-1, the J call TRBJ2-1, with a possible D match to TRBD1 (6 bases). The CDR3 length is 13 residues. The V and J ends lost 4 bases and 3 bases respectively, with 7 bases between them. Germline V gene data show CDR1 as WNHNN and CDR2 as SYGVQD (reference sequence). The chain's CDR3 is CASSVDSYNEQFF. CDR3 nucleotides: TGCGCCAGCAGTGTGGACAGCTACAATGAGCAGTTCTTC.

The rearrangement links TRBV2 to TRBJ1-4, with 9 nucleotides matching TRBD1. This CDR3 is built from 15 residues. Germline V gives CDR1 SNHLY, CDR2 FYNNEI. After removal of 6 bases from V and 2 bases from J, the junction contained 4 bases not matched to a gene. The CDR3 nucleotides read TGTGCCAGCAGAGGACAGGGGAAGACTAATGAAAAACTGTTTTTT. Translating gives CASRGQGKTNEKLFF.